Listed here are 19 T cell receptor beta chains from one sample, sequenced in a study of human T cells and chemical hapten exposure. This sample's time point: pre-sensitization, week 0. Treatment: therapeutic diphenylcyclopropenone sensitization with weekly scalp DPC. TCRdb passed the RACE reads through MiXCR, listing each CDR3 protein once. The profile shows roughly 250,000 distinct CDR3 sequences, about 8.1% of them singletons. The source material was whole blood, sampled in connection with sensitization to the hapten diphenylcyclopropenone (DPC). These receptors originate from a woman aged 40 to 50 with alopecia areata. Some clones in this sample may be carry-over from other donors' samples.

The V call is TRBV5-1, the J call TRBJ1-2; TRBD1 agrees at 10 bases. The length of the CDR3 is 14 residues. Germline CDR1 and CDR2: SGHRS and YFSETQ. With V trimmed by 3 bases and J by 3 bases, 2 bases remained unmatched. CDR3 region: CASSSGQGDYGYTF. DNA for the CDR3: TGCGCCAGCAGCTCTGGACAGGGGGACTATGGCTACACCTTC.

The sample holds a few counts of this clonotype. This chain joins TRBV3-1 and TRBJ1-6; D unresolved. CDR3 length: 14 amino acids. Trimming removed 4 bases at V and 7 bases at J, with 11 bases between. Germline V gives CDR1 LGHDT, CDR2 YNNKEL (reference sequence). The CDR3 nucleotides read TGTGCCAGCAGCCCGGGCCTGTCCAATTCACCCCTCCACTTT. Residues: CASSPGLSNSPLHF. Full variable domain (outside the CDR3, taken from reference TRBV3-1 and TRBJ1-6): DTAVSQTPKYLVTQMGNDKSIKCEQNLGHDTMYWYKQDSKKFLKIMFSYNNKELIINETVPNRFSPKSPDKAHLNLHINSLELGDSAVYFCASSPGLSNSPLHFGNGTRLTVT.

This clonotype was detected a few times. This chain uses TRBV18 with TRBJ2-2; 8 nucleotides align to TRBD2. With 8 bases clipped from V and 6 bases from J, the junction kept 17 bases outside the gene matches. Germline V gene sequence: CDR1 KGHSH, CDR2 LQKENI. The CDR3 runs 17 residues. The CDR3 is CASIPQATSAFAGELFF. In nucleotides, the CDR3 is TGTGCCAGCATCCCACAAGCGACTAGCGCGTTCGCCGGGGAGCTGTTTTTT.

This chain joins TRBV20-1 and TRBJ1-2; D may be TRBD1 (6 bases). CDR1 and CDR2 from the germline V gene are DFQATT and SNEGSKA (reference sequence). CDR3 length: 14 amino acids. Trimming cost V 1 base and J 2 bases, with 11 bases left between them. CDR3 sequence: CSARAPGANYGYTF. CDR3 nucleotides: TGCAGTGCTAGAGCCCCGGGGGCCAACTATGGCTACACCTTC.

This clonotype was counted at least ten times. V and J are TRBV7-2 and TRBJ1-5; 12 nucleotides align to TRBD1. The CDR3 is made up of 15 amino acids. CDR1 is SGHTA, CDR2 FQGNSA, per germline. The ends lost 5 bases at V and 2 bases at J; junction bases unmatched: 1. The CDR3 is CASSGTGGGNQPQHF. The CDR3 DNA is TGTGCCAGCAGCGGGACAGGGGGCGGCAATCAGCCCCAGCATTTT.

The rearrangement uses TRBV7-6 and TRBJ2-5; maybe TRBD2 (8 bases). CDR1 is SGHVS, CDR2 FNYEAQ, per germline. The CDR3 runs 16 residues. Trimming took off 11 bases at V and 2 bases at J, with 24 bases between the two ends. The CDR3 loop is CAGPTGTRAGQETQYF. The DNA of the CDR3 is TGTGCCGGGCCGACAGGGACTAGAGCAGGACAAGAGACCCAGTACTTC.

In this sample, this clonotype turned up many times. V and J are TRBV28 and TRBJ2-6, with 8 bases fitting TRBD1. V lost 2 bases, J lost 0 bases, and 6 bases stayed unmatched. This CDR3 is built from 18 residues. CDR1 MDHEN and CDR2 SYDVKM come from the germline V gene. CDR3 region: CASSLRTGGGSGANVLTF. The DNA of the CDR3 is TGTGCCAGCAGTTTACGTACAGGGGGAGGCTCTGGGGCCAACGTCCTGACTTTC.

Only a few counts were recorded for this clonotype. The chain couples TRBV20-1 to TRBJ1-6, with D hard to call. The CDR3 has 13 residues. The V gene lost 6 bases and the J gene lost 6 bases, with 12 bases spanning the gap. Germline assignment: CDR1 DFQATT and CDR2 SNEGSKA (reference sequence). CDR3 sequence (DNA): TGCAGTGCCCAGGTGGACCCTAATTCACCCCTCCACTTT. Residues: CSAQVDPNSPLHF.

This clonotype was seen many times. V is TRBV20-1 and J is TRBJ2-3, with D possibly being TRBD1 or TRBD2 (5 bases each). The CDR3 is made up of 13 amino acids. The V gene's germline CDR1 is DFQATT and CDR2 SNEGSKA (reference sequence). V dropped 5 bases and J dropped 1 base, with 10 bases sitting between them. The DNA of the CDR3 is TGCAGTGCTTGGGACCCAGGCACAGATACGCAGTATTTT. Its translation: CSAWDPGTDTQYF.

Many counts were recorded for this clonotype. The rearrangement uses TRBV4-2 and TRBJ2-1; 11 bases are shared with TRBD2. The junction had 7 bases not matched to a gene; V was cut back by 4 bases and J by 8 bases. The germline V gene encodes CDR1 LGHNA and CDR2 YNFKEQ. This CDR3 spans 15 amino acids. DNA for the CDR3: TGTGCCAGCAGCCCGTTAGCGGGAGGGGTGTATGAGCAGTTCTTC. Encoded protein: CASSPLAGGVYEQFF.

This clonotype showed up just a few times. This chain links TRBV4-3 with TRBJ1-2; the D gene is possibly TRBD1 (6 bases). This CDR3 contains 15 residues. Germline V gene sequence: CDR1 LGHNA, CDR2 YSLEER. V was pared by 0 bases and J by 3 bases, with 11 bases between. The CDR3 nucleotides are TGCGCCAGCAGCCAAGATCCGGGGGCTGACTATGGCTACACCTTC. It translates to CASSQDPGADYGYTF.

V usage is TRBV21-1 and J usage is TRBJ2-7; TRBD2 reflects the table's D call only, with no check against the DNA. TRBV21-1 is given as a pseudogene. This CDR3 is 16 amino acids long. In DNA, the CDR3 is TGTGCCAGCAGCAAAGGTCGGGATGGCTCTCCGGGGGAGCAGTACTTC. The encoded protein is CASSKGRDGSPGEQYF.

This chain joins TRBV9 and TRBJ2-3, with TRBD2 matching 7 bases. With 4 bases clipped from V and 1 base from J, the junction kept 6 bases outside the gene matches. Germline CDR1 SGDLS, CDR2 YYNGEE. This CDR3 has 15 amino acids. The CDR3 spells CASSTQRDGTDTQYF. The DNA for the CDR3 is TGTGCCAGCAGCACACAGCGGGACGGCACAGATACGCAGTATTTT.

In its sample, this clonotype was seen a few times. The germline gene is not matched at one end of the junction; a read error may be the cause. This chain connects TRBV5-1 to TRBJ1-1, with D hard to call. Germline-derived CDR1 and CDR2 are SGHRS and YFSETQ. The CDR3 runs to 14 residues. CDR3 bases: TGCGCCAGCCGCTTAGACCCCGTGAACACTGAAGCTTTCTTT. Translating gives CASRLDPVNTEAFF. Looking up the rest from reference TRBV5-1 and TRBJ1-1 gives the full variable domain: KAGVTQTPRYLIKTRGQQVTLSCSPISGHRSVSWYQQTPGQGLQFLFEYFSETQRNKGNFPGRFSGRQFSNSRSEMNVSTLELGDSALYLCASRLDPVNTEAFFGQGTRLTVV.

The table lists this clonotype with a few counts. The chain couples TRBV9 to TRBJ1-3, with D possibly TRBD1 on 5 matching bases. Trimming removed 4 bases from V and 0 bases from J, with 14 bases in between. This CDR3 region has 16 residues. The V gene's germline CDR1 is SGDLS and CDR2 YYNGEE. CDR3 residues: CASSITGTNSGNTIYF. CDR3 DNA sequence: TGTGCCAGCAGCATAACCGGGACCAACTCTGGAAACACCATATATTTT.

CDR3 DNA sequence: TGCGCCAGCAGCCCCGACCGTCTAGGGGAGTACGAGCAGTACTTC. Translated, it gives CASSPDRLGEYEQYF. The V gene is TRBV4-1, the J gene TRBJ2-7; TRBD1 or TRBD2 may be the D gene (5 bases each). Germline V gives CDR1 MGHRA, CDR2 YSYEKL. The CDR3 runs to 15 residues. Trimming cost V 4 bases and J 4 bases, with 17 bases left between them.

This clonotype was recorded many times. The chain uses TRBV7-9 and TRBJ1-2, with 9 bases identical to TRBD1. Trimming took 2 bases from V and 1 from J; bases not matched to a gene: 5. CDR1 is SEHNR, CDR2 FQNEAQ, per germline (reference sequence). This CDR3 is 16 amino acids long. CDR3 nucleotide sequence: TGTGCCAGCAGCTTAAGAGCGGGACAGGGTAACTATGGCTACACCTTC. This sequence encodes CASSLRAGQGNYGYTF.

This chain links TRBV7-9 with TRBJ1-1, with D hard to call. Trimming removed 5 bases from V and 10 bases from J, with 11 bases in between. The CDR3 is made up of 11 amino acids. In germline, CDR1 is SEHNR, CDR2 FQNEAQ (reference sequence). The CDR3 sequence is CASSPLEGAFF. The CDR3 coding sequence is TGTGCCAGCAGCCCCCTTGAAGGAGCTTTCTTT.

This clonotype was picked up a small number of times. The rearrangement links TRBV20-1 to TRBJ1-6, with a possible D match to TRBD1 (5 bases). The CDR3 loop spans 15 amino acids. From germline, CDR1 is DFQATT and CDR2 SNEGSKA (reference sequence). Trimming took off 0 bases at V and 9 bases at J, with 15 bases between the two ends. The DNA of the CDR3 is TGCAGTGCTAGAGACCCATGGGCCGGGGGTTCACCCCTCCACTTT. It is translated as CSARDPWAGGSPLHF.